What follows describes a single TCR beta chain. Its cognate antigen is unknown. The sample comes from a study of tumor and adjacent non-tumor tissue in lung cancer. As for the study in general: Patients comprised 12 adenocarcinoma, a couple of squamous cell carcinoma and 1 small cell lung cancer.

Trimming cost V 9 bases and J 5 bases, with 16 bases left between them. Germline assignment: CDR1 MDHEN and CDR2 SYDVKM. This CDR3 is built from 14 residues. RNA was extracted from bulk tissue without any cell sorting. TCRbeta libraries were built with three rounds of nested PCR, modified from ARM-PCR. TCRdb analysed the multiplex PCR reads with MiXCR anew, one entry per CDR3 protein. The sample consists of around 200,000 distinct CDR3 sequences, roughly 70% of them appearing once. Study-wide results and limits: Normal lung showed higher cumulative top 100 clone frequency than tumor.

This clonotype originated in a man aged 60 to 75 with non-small cell lung cancer. The material sequenced was lung tumor tissue. This chain joins TRBV28 and TRBJ1-4; no definite D call. The CDR3 here is CASNSPWENEKLFF. The CDR3 DNA follows: TGTGCCAGTAATTCTCCATGGGAAAATGAAAAACTGTTTTTT.